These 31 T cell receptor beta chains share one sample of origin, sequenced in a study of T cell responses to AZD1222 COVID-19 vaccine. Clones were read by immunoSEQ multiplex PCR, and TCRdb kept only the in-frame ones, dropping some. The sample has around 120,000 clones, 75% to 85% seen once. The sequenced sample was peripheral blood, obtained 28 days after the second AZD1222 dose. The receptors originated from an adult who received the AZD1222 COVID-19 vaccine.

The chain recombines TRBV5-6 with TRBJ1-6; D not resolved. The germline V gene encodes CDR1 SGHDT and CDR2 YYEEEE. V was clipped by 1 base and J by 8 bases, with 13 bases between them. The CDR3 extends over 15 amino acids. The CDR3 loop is CASSLPGPSDSPLHF. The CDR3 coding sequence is TGTGCCAGCAGCTTGCCCGGGCCGTCGGATTCACCCCTCCACTTT.

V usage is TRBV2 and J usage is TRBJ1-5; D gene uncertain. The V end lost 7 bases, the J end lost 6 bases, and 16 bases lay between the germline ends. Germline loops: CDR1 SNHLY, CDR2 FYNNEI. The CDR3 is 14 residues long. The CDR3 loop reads CASTEGVLSQPQHF. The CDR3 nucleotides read TGTGCCAGCACCGAAGGAGTGTTGTCTCAGCCCCAGCATTTT.

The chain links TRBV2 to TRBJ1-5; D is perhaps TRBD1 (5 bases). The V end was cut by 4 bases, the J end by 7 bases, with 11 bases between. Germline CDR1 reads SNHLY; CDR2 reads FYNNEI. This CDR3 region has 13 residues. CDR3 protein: CASSGPGSQPQHF. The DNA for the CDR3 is TGTGCCAGCAGTGGGCCAGGGAGCCAGCCCCAGCATTTT.

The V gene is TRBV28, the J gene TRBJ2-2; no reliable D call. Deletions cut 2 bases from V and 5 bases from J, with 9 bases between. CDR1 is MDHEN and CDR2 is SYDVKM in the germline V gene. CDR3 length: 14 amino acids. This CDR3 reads CASSLGNPTGELFF. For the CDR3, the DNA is TGTGCCAGCAGTTTAGGGAACCCTACCGGGGAGCTGTTTTTT. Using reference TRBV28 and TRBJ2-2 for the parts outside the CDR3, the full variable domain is DVKVTQSSRYLVKRTGEKVFLECVQDMDHENMFWYRQDPGLGLRLIYFSYDVKMKEKGDIPEGYSVSREKKERFSLILESASTNQTSMYLCASSLGNPTGELFFGEGSRLTVL.

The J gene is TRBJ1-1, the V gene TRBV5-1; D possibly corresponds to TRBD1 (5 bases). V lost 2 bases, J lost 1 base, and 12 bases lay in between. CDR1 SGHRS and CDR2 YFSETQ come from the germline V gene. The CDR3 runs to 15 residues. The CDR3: CASSLGTNGNTEAFF. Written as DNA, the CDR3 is TGCGCCAGCAGCTTAGGGACCAATGGGAACACTGAAGCTTTCTTT.

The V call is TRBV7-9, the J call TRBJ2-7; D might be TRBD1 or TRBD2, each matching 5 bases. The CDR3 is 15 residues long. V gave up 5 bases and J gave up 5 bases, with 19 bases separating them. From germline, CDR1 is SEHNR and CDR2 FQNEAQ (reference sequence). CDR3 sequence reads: CASSPPPGRRHEQYF. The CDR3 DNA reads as TGTGCCAGCAGCCCCCCTCCGGGACGGAGACACGAGCAGTACTTC.

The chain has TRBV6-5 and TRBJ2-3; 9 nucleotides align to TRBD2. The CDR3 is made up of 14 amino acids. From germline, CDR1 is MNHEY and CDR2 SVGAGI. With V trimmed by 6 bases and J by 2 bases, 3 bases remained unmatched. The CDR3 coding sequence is TGTGCCAGCAGCGCGGGGGGGCTCACAGATACGCAGTATTTT. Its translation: CASSAGGLTDTQYF.

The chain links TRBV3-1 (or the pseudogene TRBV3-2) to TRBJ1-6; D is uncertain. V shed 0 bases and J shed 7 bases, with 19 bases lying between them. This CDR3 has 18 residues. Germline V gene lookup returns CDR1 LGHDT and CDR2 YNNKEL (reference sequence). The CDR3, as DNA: TGTGCCAGCAGCCAAGATCGTAGAGACACCGCTTCGAATTCACCCCTCCACTTT. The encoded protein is CASSQDRRDTASNSPLHF.

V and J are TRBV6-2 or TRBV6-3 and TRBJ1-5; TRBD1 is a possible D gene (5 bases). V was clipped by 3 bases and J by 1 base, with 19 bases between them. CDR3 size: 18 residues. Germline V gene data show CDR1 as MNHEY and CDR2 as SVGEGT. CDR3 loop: CASSYGGGYYYSNQPQHF. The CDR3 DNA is TGTGCCAGCAGTTATGGTGGGGGGTACTATTACAGCAATCAGCCCCAGCATTTT.

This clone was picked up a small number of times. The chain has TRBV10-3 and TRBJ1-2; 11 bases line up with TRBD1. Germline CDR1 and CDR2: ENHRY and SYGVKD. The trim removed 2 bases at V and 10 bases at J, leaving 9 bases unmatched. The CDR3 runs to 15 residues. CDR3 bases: TGTGCCATCAGTGAGATTCAACCGGGACAGGGGGTCTACACCTTC. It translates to CAISEIQPGQGVYTF.

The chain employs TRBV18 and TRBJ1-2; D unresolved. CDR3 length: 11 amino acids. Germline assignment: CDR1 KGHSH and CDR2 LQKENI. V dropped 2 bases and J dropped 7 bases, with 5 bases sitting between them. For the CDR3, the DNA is TGTGCCAGCTCACCAAGCTCTGGCTACACCTTC. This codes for CASSPSSGYTF.

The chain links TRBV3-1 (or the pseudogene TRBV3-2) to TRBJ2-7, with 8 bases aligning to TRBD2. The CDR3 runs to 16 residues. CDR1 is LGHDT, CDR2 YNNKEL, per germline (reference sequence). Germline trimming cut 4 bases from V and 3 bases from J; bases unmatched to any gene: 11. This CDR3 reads CASSPFVGGALYEQYF. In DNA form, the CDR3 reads TGTGCCAGCAGCCCCTTTGTCGGGGGGGCTCTCTACGAGCAGTACTTC.

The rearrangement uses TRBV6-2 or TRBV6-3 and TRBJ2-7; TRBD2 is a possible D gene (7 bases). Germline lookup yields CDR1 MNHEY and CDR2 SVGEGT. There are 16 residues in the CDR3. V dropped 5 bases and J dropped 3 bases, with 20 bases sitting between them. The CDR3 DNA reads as TGTGCCAGCAGTCCCCGGGGGCGGGGGTACCTCTACGAGCAGTACTTC. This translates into CASSPRGRGYLYEQYF.

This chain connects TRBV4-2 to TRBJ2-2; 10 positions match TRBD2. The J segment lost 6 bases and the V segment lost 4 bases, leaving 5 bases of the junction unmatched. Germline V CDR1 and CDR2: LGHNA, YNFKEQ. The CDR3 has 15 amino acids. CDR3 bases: TGTGCCAGCAGCCTGAGCGGGGGGGCCGCCGGGGAGCTGTTTTTT. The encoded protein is CASSLSGGAAGELFF.

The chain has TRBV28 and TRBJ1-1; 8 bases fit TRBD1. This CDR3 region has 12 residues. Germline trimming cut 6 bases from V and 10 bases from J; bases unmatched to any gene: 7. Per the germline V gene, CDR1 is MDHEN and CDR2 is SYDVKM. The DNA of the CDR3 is TGTGCCAGCAGGAGTACAGGGGGGTCAGCTTTCTTT. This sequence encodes CASRSTGGSAFF.

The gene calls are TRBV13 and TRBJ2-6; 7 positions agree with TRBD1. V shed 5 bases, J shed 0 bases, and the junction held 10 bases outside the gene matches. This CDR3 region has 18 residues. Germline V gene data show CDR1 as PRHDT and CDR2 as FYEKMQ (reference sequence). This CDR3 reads CASSLFGTVNSGANVLTF. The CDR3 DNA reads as TGTGCCAGCAGCCTATTCGGGACAGTCAACTCTGGGGCCAACGTCCTGACTTTC.

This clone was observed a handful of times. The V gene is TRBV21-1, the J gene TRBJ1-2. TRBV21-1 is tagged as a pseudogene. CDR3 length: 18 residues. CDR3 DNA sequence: TGTGCCAGCAGCAAAGATGGACTGAAGGCCAGGCTTAACTATGGCTACACCTTC. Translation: CASSKDGLKARLNYGYTF.

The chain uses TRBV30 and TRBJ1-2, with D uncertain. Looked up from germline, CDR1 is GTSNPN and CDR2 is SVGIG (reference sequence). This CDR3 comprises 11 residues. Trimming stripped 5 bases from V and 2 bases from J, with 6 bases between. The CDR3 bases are TGTGCCTGGGCCCAGAACTATGGCTACACCTTC. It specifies CAWAQNYGYTF.

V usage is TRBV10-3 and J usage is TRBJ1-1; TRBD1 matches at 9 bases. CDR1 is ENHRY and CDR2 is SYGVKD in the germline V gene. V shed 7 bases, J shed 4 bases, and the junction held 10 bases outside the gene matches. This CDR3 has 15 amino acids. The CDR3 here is CAITGDRELGTEAFF. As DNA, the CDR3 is TGTGCCATCACCGGGGACAGGGAGTTGGGCACTGAAGCTTTCTTT.

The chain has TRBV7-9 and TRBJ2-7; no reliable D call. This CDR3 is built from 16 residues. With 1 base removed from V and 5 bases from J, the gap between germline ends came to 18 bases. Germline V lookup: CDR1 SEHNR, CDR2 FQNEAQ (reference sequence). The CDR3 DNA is TGTGCCAGCAGCTTAGGCATGTCCGCTCTTTTCGACGAGCAGTACTTC. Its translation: CASSLGMSALFDEQYF.

The CDR3 spells CAIQETGMYEQFF. The CDR3 DNA follows: TGTGCCATCCAGGAGACAGGGATGTATGAGCAGTTCTTC. The V call is TRBV24-1, the J call TRBJ2-1; 7 nucleotides line up with TRBD1. The V segment lost 11 bases and the J segment 8 bases; nucleotides outside the gene matches: 11. In germline, CDR1 is KGHDR, CDR2 SFDVKD. The CDR3 covers 13 residues.

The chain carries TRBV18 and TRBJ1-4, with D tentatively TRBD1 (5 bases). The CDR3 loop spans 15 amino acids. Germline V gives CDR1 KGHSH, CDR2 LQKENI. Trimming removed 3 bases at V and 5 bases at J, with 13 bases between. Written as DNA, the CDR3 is TGTGCCAGCTCACCCCTAGCAGGGTTAAATGAAAAACTGTTTTTT. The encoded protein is CASSPLAGLNEKLFF.

The CDR3 DNA reads TGTGCCAGCAGCCCCAACCGGGACGGGTGGTACGAGCAGTACTTC. It yields the protein CASSPNRDGWYEQYF. V gene TRBV6-5 combines with J gene TRBJ2-7; D might be TRBD1 or TRBD2, each matching 5 bases. Germline loops: CDR1 MNHEY, CDR2 SVGAGI. This CDR3 region has 15 residues. Between the trimmed V and J ends, which lost 6 bases and 4 bases, there was a span of 19 bases.

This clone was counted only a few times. As DNA, the CDR3 is TGTGCCAGCTTCCCTCGGCTAGGGGTTTTCCCTGAAGCTTTCTTT. Its protein is CASFPRLGVFPEAFF. The chain has TRBV27 and TRBJ1-1; D perhaps matches TRBD1 (5 bases). The germline V and J ends were trimmed by 8 bases and 6 bases, with 22 bases remaining between them. This CDR3 has 15 residues. Germline CDR1 MNHEY, CDR2 SMNVEV (reference sequence).

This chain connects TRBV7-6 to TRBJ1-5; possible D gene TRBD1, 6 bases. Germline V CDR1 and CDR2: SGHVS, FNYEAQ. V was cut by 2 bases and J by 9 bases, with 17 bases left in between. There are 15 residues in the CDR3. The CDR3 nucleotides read TGTGCCAGCAGCTTAACATCGACAGGAGTATCGCCCCAGCATTTT. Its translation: CASSLTSTGVSPQHF.

The CDR3 spells CSVGGAGVSYEQYF. CDR3 bases: TGCAGCGTTGGGGGGGCAGGGGTTTCCTACGAGCAGTACTTC. The chain uses TRBV29-1 and TRBJ2-7; D possibly matches TRBD1 or TRBD2 (6 bases each). Germline CDR1 SQVTM, CDR2 ANQGSEA. V dropped 4 bases and J dropped 1 base, with 14 bases sitting between them. The CDR3 has 14 residues.

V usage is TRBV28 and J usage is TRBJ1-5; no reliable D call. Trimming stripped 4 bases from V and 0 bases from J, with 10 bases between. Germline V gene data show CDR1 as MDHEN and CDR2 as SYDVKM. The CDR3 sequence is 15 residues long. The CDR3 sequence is CASSYPENSNQPQHF. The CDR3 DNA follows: TGTGCCAGCAGTTACCCTGAAAATAGCAATCAGCCCCAGCATTTT. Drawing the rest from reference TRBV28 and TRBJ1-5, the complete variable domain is DVKVTQSSRYLVKRTGEKVFLECVQDMDHENMFWYRQDPGLGLRLIYFSYDVKMKEKGDIPEGYSVSREKKERFSLILESASTNQTSMYLCASSYPENSNQPQHFGDGTRLSIL.

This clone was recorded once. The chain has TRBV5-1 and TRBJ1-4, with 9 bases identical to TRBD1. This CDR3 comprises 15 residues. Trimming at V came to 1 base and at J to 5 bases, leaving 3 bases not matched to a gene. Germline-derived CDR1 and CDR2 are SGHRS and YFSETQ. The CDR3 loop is CASSLFGTGNEKLFF. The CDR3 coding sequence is TGCGCCAGCAGCTTGTTCGGGACAGGGAATGAAAAACTGTTTTTT.

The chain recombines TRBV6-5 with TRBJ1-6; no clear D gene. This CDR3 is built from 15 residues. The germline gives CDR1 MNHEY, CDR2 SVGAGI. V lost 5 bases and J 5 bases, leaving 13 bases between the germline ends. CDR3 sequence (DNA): TGTGCCAGCAGTCCCCCGGCGGGTAATAATTCACCCCTCCACTTT. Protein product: CASSPPAGNNSPLHF.

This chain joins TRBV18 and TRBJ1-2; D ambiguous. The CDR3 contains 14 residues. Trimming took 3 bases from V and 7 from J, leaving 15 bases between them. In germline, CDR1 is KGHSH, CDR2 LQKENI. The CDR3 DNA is TGTGCCAGCTCACCTCTCCCGCGGGCCTCTGGCTACACCTTC. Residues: CASSPLPRASGYTF.

CDR3 bases: TGTGCCAGCAGTGTAGAGGCCCTCGGGGAGCAGTTCTTC. This codes for CASSVEALGEQFF. The V and J genes are TRBV6-4 and TRBJ2-1; no clear D gene. From germline, CDR1 is MRHNA and CDR2 SNTAGT. CDR3 size: 13 residues. The V and J ends lost 4 bases and 10 bases respectively, with 14 bases between them.